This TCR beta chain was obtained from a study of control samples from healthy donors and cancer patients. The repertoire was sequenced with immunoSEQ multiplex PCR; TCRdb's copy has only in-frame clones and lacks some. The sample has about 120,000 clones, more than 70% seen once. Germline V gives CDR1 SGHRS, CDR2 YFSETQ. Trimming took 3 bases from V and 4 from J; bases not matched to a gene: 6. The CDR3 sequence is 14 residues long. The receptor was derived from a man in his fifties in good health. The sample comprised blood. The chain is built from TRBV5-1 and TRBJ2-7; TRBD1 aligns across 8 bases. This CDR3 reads CASSYGTGGYEQYF. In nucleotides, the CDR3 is TGCGCCAGCAGCTATGGGACAGGTGGTTACGAGCAGTACTTC.